Presented here are 10 T cell receptor beta chains from one specimen sequenced in a study of T cells in Graves' hyperthyroidism and ophthalmopathy. TCR beta CDR3 region amplification was performed from RNA transcripts. The HTBI primer set was used in a first-round RT-PCR of the TCR CDR3. TCRdb used MiXCR to reprocess the multiplex PCR reads, holding one entry per CDR3 protein. The data hold 370,000 or so distinct CDR3 sequences, with 15% to 17% observed a single time. Sequencing was done on a sample of blood. The source of these receptors is a woman under 30 with Graves' hyperthyroidism that later progressed to Graves' ophthalmopathy.

The chain couples TRBV9 to TRBJ1-1, with a weak D call TRBD1 (5 bases). This CDR3 comprises 13 residues. The ends were cut back, 0 bases at V and 5 bases at J, with 8 bases in the middle. The germline gives CDR1 SGDLS, CDR2 YYNGEE. CDR3 residues: CASSVGGETEAFF. DNA for the CDR3: TGTGCCAGCAGCGTAGGAGGGGAGACTGAAGCTTTCTTT.

This clonotype was recorded at least ten times. This chain uses TRBV28 with TRBJ2-7, with 9 positions matching TRBD2. Germline V gives CDR1 MDHEN, CDR2 SYDVKM. There are 16 residues in the CDR3. V was clipped by 7 bases and J by 3 bases; unmatched bases: 13. In DNA form, the CDR3 reads TGTGCCAGCACCACTCGACCGGGACTAGCCTACTACGAGCAGTACTTC. Amino acids: CASTTRPGLAYYEQYF.

This clonotype showed up many times. The chain combines TRBV3-1 with TRBJ1-2, with D perhaps matching TRBD1 (6 bases). Trimming removed 4 bases from V and 8 bases from J, with 14 bases in between. This CDR3 comprises 13 residues. Germline V gives CDR1 LGHDT, CDR2 YNNKEL (reference sequence). The CDR3 nucleotides read TGTGCCAGCAGCCTCAGGGGCAGGCTGGGCTACACCTTC. Its protein product is CASSLRGRLGYTF.

The chain carries TRBV5-1 and TRBJ2-7; weak D call: TRBD2 (5 bases). Per germline, CDR1 SGHRS and CDR2 YFSETQ. Trimming left V 4 bases short and J 3 bases short, with 14 bases between. CDR3 length: 14 amino acids. The CDR3 loop reads CASSLEDPFYEQYF. The CDR3 bases are TGCGCCAGCAGCCTGGAGGACCCTTTCTACGAGCAGTACTTC.

Concerning this clonotype: Germline is not matched at one junction end, which may reflect a read error. The J gene is TRBJ1-2, the V gene TRBV30; D might be TRBD1 (5 bases). The germline gives CDR1 GTSNPN, CDR2 SVGIG (reference sequence). This CDR3 is 13 amino acids long. The CDR3 is CASLGGSNYGYSF. DNA of the CDR3: TGTGCCTCCTTGGGGGGTTCTAACTATGGCTACAGCTTC.

This clonotype showed up many times. The rearrangement joins TRBV2 to TRBJ2-1; no firm D call. This CDR3 has 15 amino acids. Germline V gene sequence: CDR1 SNHLY, CDR2 FYNNEI. V was shortened by 2 bases and J by 0 bases, with 8 bases between the two germline ends. CDR3 bases: TGTGCCAGCAGTGAATCTGGAAGCTCCTACAATGAGCAGTTCTTC. Translating gives CASSESGSSYNEQFF.

There are a few counts of this clonotype. The V and J genes are TRBV6-2 or TRBV6-3 and TRBJ2-7; D may be TRBD1 or TRBD2 (5 bases each). V was clipped by 5 bases and J by 4 bases, with 21 bases between them. Germline V gene lookup returns CDR1 MNHEY and CDR2 SVGEGT. This CDR3 comprises 16 residues. CDR3 residues: CASSPARDPGVYEQYF. DNA of the CDR3: TGTGCCAGCAGTCCGGCCCGGGACCCGGGCGTTTACGAGCAGTACTTC.

The chain links TRBV12-3 or TRBV12-4 to TRBJ2-7, with 9 bases lining up with TRBD1. CDR3 length: 15 amino acids. V shed 4 bases and J 4 bases; nucleotides not matched to a gene: 8. CDR3 bases: TGTGCCAGCAGTTCGGGACAGGGTAGAGGATACGAGCAGTACTTC. This codes for CASSSGQGRGYEQYF.

This clonotype occurred many times. V and J are TRBV5-1 and TRBJ2-7; 7 bases line up with TRBD2. CDR1 SGHRS and CDR2 YFSETQ come from the germline V gene. The CDR3 spans 19 residues. Trimming at V came to 1 base and at J to 0 bases, leaving 16 bases not matched to a gene. The CDR3 DNA sequence: TGCGCCAGCAGCTTGAGAGCGGGACGCCACTTTCCACTCTCCTACGAGCAGTACTTC. Protein product: CASSLRAGRHFPLSYEQYF.

This sequence joins TRBV6-2 or TRBV6-3 and TRBJ1-4, with D maybe TRBD1 (6 bases). V lost 5 bases, J lost 4 bases, and 23 bases lay in between. CDR3 length: 18 amino acids. CDR1 is MNHEY, CDR2 SVGEGT, per germline. CDR3 sequence: CASSPLSVGALGNEKLFF. For the CDR3, the DNA is TGTGCCAGCAGTCCGCTGTCGGTGGGGGCGCTTGGTAATGAAAAACTGTTTTTT.